This is a list of T cell receptor beta chains from one sample in a study of T cell changes during pregnancy in multiple sclerosis. TCRdb's copy holds only in-frame clones and misses some; the assay was immunoSEQ multiplex PCR. The sample carries tens of thousands of clones, 90% to 95% recorded once. The source was CD8+ T cells from peripheral blood mononuclear cells, collected in the second trimester of pregnancy. The receptors stem from a female donor with multiple sclerosis, enrolled in a pregnancy study. CDR3s include the opening cysteine and the closing phenylalanine or tryptophan. D genes are given only for firm matches. Clone size is given for some rows only: seen once, a few or many times, or a class if the clone is expanded.

v_gene	j_gene	abundance	d_gene	CDR3aa	CDR3nt
TRBV2	TRBJ2-3	-	TRBD1	CASDFGTGGSTDTQYF	TGTGCCAGCGACTTCGGGACAGGGGGGAGCACAGATACGCAGTATTTT
TRBV14	TRBJ1-3	-	TRBD1	CASSLGQGSGNTIYF	TGTGCCAGCAGCCTGGGACAGGGCTCTGGAAACACCATATATTTT
TRBV7-9	TRBJ2-5	-	-	CASSLLETQYF	TGTGCCAGCAGCTTACTGGAGACCCAGTACTTC
TRBV29-1	TRBJ2-1	-	-	CSGGDSFYNEQFF	TGCAGCGGGGGGGACAGCTTCTACAATGAGCAGTTCTTC
TRBV27	TRBJ2-7	-	-	CASSLSRGRVLDEQYF	TGTGCCAGCAGTTTATCTAGGGGGAGGGTTCTGGACGAGCAGTACTTC
TRBV2	TRBJ1-3	-	-	CASTLTNRVHTIYF	TGTGCCAGCACCCTGACCAACAGGGTACACACCATATATTTT
TRBV30	TRBJ1-2	-	-	CAWSVRGWSYGYTF	TGTGCCTGGAGTGTACGGGGTTGGTCCTATGGCTACACCTTC
TRBV19	TRBJ1-2	-	-	CASSITLLDGYTF	TGTGCCAGTAGTATAACCCTGCTAGATGGCTACACCTTC
TRBV7-9	TRBJ2-7	-	TRBD2	CASSPRGAGGYEQYF	TGTGCCAGCAGCCCCAGGGGAGCGGGGGGATACGAGCAGTACTTC
TRBV6-5	TRBJ2-2	-	-	CASSQGAGELFF	TGTGCCAGCAGCCAGGGTGCCGGGGAGCTGTTTTTT
TRBV7-6	TRBJ2-2	-	-	CASSPLVVGELFF	TGTGCCAGCAGCCCCCTCGTTGTGGGGGAGCTGTTTTTT
TRBV27	TRBJ2-7	-	-	CASSKDRGNWEQYF	TGTGCCAGCAGTAAGGATAGGGGCAACTGGGAGCAGTACTTC
TRBV9	TRBJ1-4	-	-	CASSRTPGLFATNEKLFF	TGTGCCAGCAGCCGAACTCCGGGACTCTTTGCAACTAATGAAAAACTGTTTTTT
TRBV21-1	TRBJ2-3	-	-	CASVPGQGRTDTQYF	TGTGCCAGCGTCCCGGGACAGGGTAGGACAGATACGCAGTATTTT
TRBV15	TRBJ2-3	-	-	CATSRPLAYTQYF	TGTGCCACCAGCAGACCTTTAGCATATACGCAGTATTTT
TRBV27	TRBJ1-1	-	-	CASSFSRVLNTEAFF	TGTGCCAGCAGTTTCTCGAGAGTATTGAACACTGAAGCTTTCTTT
TRBV6-1	TRBJ2-3	-	-	CASSEWAGALTDTQYF	TGTGCCAGCAGTGAATGGGCGGGGGCCCTCACAGATACGCAGTATTTT
TRBV7-9	TRBJ2-1	-	TRBD2	CASTLAGTSVDEQFF	TGTGCCAGCACCCTCGCAGGGACTAGCGTAGATGAGCAGTTCTTC
TRBV27	TRBJ1-1	-	-	CASSLLRGEAFF	TGTGCCAGCAGTTTATTGAGAGGGGAAGCTTTCTTT
TRBV6-6	TRBJ2-3	-	-	CASSSHSGPSTDTQYF	TGTGCCAGCAGTTCCCATAGCGGACCTAGCACAGATACGCAGTATTTT
TRBV4-1	TRBJ2-7	few	TRBD2	CASSQDAGLAGEQYF	TGCGCCAGCAGCCAAGATGCGGGACTAGCGGGCGAGCAGTACTTC
TRBV10-2	TRBJ1-3	-	-	CASSEFDGGNTIYF	TGCGCCAGCAGTGAATTCGACGGGGGAAACACCATATATTTT
TRBV11-2	TRBJ2-3	few	TRBD2	CASSPGLAGADTQYF	TGTGCCAGCAGCCCTGGACTAGCGGGAGCAGATACGCAGTATTTT
TRBV30	TRBJ2-7	-	TRBD1	CAWSVPKTGGIWRESSYEQYF	TGTGCCTGGAGTGTCCCTAAGACAGGGGGCATTTGGCGGGAGTCATCCTACGAGCAGTACTTC
TRBV7-2	TRBJ1-1	-	-	CASSLAHRVRNTEAFF	TGTGCCAGCAGCTTAGCCCACAGGGTTAGGAACACTGAAGCTTTCTTT
TRBV9	TRBJ2-1	once	-	CASSVGASSYEQFF	TGTGCCAGCAGCGTGGGTGCTAGTTCGTATGAGCAGTTCTTC
TRBV7-3	TRBJ2-3	-	-	CASSPQLVRGTDTQYF	TGTGCCAGCAGCCCTCAACTAGTACGTGGAACAGATACGCAGTATTTT
TRBV9	TRBJ2-7	-	-	CASSPQGKTYEQYF	TGTGCCAGCAGCCCGCAGGGGAAGACCTACGAGCAGTACTTC
TRBV7-3	TRBJ2-7	-	-	CASSLDGSRIYEQYF	TGTGCCAGCAGCTTAGACGGAAGCAGGATCTACGAGCAGTACTTC
TRBV9	TRBJ2-3	-	-	CASSGDTQYF	TGTGCCAGCTCAGGAGATACGCAGTATTTT
TRBV6-1	TRBJ2-2	-	TRBD1	CASRTRNDRAGELFF	TGTGCCAGCAGGACTCGGAACGACAGGGCCGGGGAGCTGTTTTTT